These T cell receptor beta chains were read from a single sample in a study of blood T cell repertoires in COVID-19. The data were produced by immunoSEQ multiplex PCR, yet TCRdb's version contains in-frame clones alone and is incomplete. The sample contains 300,000 or so clones, roughly 90% of which appear only once. Specimen: PBMCs or T cells enriched from blood (not recorded which). The receptor set was obtained from a man between 60 and 70 years old who had recovered from COVID-19. The CDR3 runs from the conserved cysteine through the conserved F or W. D genes are given only for firm matches. Clone size, where shown, is once, few, many, or a class for clones that have expanded.

D	V	size	J	CDR3	DNA
NA	TRBV4-3	NA	TRBJ2-7	CASSQDTQAPRKEYEQYF	TGCGCCAGCAGCCAAGATACTCAGGCCCCTCGGAAAGAATACGAGCAGTACTTC
TRBD2	TRBV5-1	once	TRBJ2-1	CASSLGWGNRAGDNEQFF	TGCGCCAGCAGCTTGGGTTGGGGTAACAGAGCGGGGGACAATGAGCAGTTCTTC
TRBD1	TRBV6-1	NA	TRBJ1-1	CASSELAGGITEAFF	TGTGCCAGCAGTGAATTGGCAGGGGGGATCACTGAAGCTTTCTTT
TRBD2	TRBV19	NA	TRBJ2-1	CASSPTGTSVNEQFF	TGTGCCAGTAGTCCCACCGGGACTAGTGTCAATGAGCAGTTCTTC
TRBD1	TRBV19	NA	TRBJ2-2	CASSVDRAGTGELFF	TGTGCCAGTAGTGTCGACAGGGCGGGCACCGGGGAGCTGTTTTTT
NA	TRBV7-9	NA	TRBJ2-1	CASSAGYNEQFF	TGTGCCAGCAGTGCAGGGTACAATGAGCAGTTCTTC
NA	TRBV30	NA	TRBJ1-6	CAWNPRGNSPLHF	TGTGCCTGGAATCCCAGGGGCAATTCACCCCTCCACTTT
TRBD1	TRBV19	NA	TRBJ1-1	CASSANRGQAEAFF	TGTGCCAGTAGTGCGAACAGGGGGCAAGCTGAAGCTTTCTTT
TRBD2	TRBV7-3	once	TRBJ2-3	CASSLIARGLLTSGGTTDTQYF	TGTGCCAGCAGCTTAATTGCCCGGGGTTTGCTGACTAGCGGGGGGACCACAGATACGCAGTATTTT
NA	TRBV4-1	NA	TRBJ2-4	CASSELTGRSNIQYF	TGCGCCAGCAGCGAACTAACAGGGCGGTCGAACATTCAGTACTTC
TRBD1	TRBV5-8	NA	TRBJ2-7	CASSFVGDRVYEQYF	TGTGCCAGCAGCTTCGTCGGGGACAGGGTCTACGAGCAGTACTTC
NA	TRBV5-1	once	TRBJ2-1	CASTPPGSYNEQFF	TGCGCCAGCACCCCGCCCGGCTCCTACAATGAGCAGTTCTTC
TRBD2	TRBV24-1	once	TRBJ2-2	CATSGGRNTGELFF	TGTGCCACCAGTGGCGGGAGGAACACCGGGGAGCTGTTTTTT
NA	TRBV6-5	once	TRBJ2-7	CASSYSGGPGPYEQYF	TGTGCCAGCAGTTACTCAGGAGGGCCTGGACCCTACGAGCAGTACTTC
NA	TRBV15	NA	TRBJ1-4	CATSRDQGSLGEKLFF	TGTGCCACCAGCAGAGATCAGGGGTCCCTCGGAGAAAAACTGTTTTTT
NA	TRBV7-2	NA	TRBJ1-1	CASSPLWGPLNTEAFF	TGTGCCAGCAGCCCGCTCTGGGGGCCCCTGAACACTGAAGCTTTCTTT
NA	TRBV25-1	once	TRBJ1-1	CASSETAGNTEAFF	TGTGCCAGCAGTGAAACTGCGGGGAACACTGAAGCTTTCTTT
NA	TRBV29-1	NA	TRBJ1-1	CSVERVMGSTEAFF	TGCAGCGTTGAACGGGTTATGGGGAGTACTGAAGCTTTCTTT
TRBD1	TRBV5-1	NA	TRBJ1-1	CASSLGTGVRTEAFF	TGCGCCAGCAGCTTGGGCACAGGGGTACGAACTGAAGCTTTCTTT
NA	TRBV19	NA	TRBJ1-2	CASSITGFYGYTF	TGTGCCAGTAGTATTACCGGGTTCTATGGCTACACCTTC
TRBD1	TRBV7-2	NA	TRBJ2-3	CASSLYRGRDTQYF	TGTGCCAGCAGCTTATATAGGGGGCGAGATACGCAGTATTTT
TRBD1	TRBV6-5	NA	TRBJ1-5	CASSVDRGRNQPQHF	TGTGCCAGCAGCGTCGACAGGGGACGGAATCAGCCCCAGCATTTT
TRBD2	TRBV5-4	once	TRBJ2-3	CASSLSGGSTDTQYF	TGTGCCAGCAGCTTGTCGGGGGGGAGCACAGATACGCAGTATTTT
NA	TRBV12-3/TRBV12-4	NA	TRBJ1-2	CASSLAREGRF	TGTGCCAGCAGTTTAGCTCGGGAGGGGAGATTC